This TCR beta chain was documented in a study of cytomegalovirus exposure and HLA in healthy donors. The wider study: The 600 to 800 first-cohort repertoires shared a platform with the roughly 120 validation repertoires, as reported in a later analysis. Study-wide results and limits: The study flagged about 150 TCR beta chains as cytomegalovirus-associated. Reports indicated that the classifier achieved high specificity and sensitivity in diagnosing cytomegalovirus status.

Sequenced by immunoSEQ multiplex PCR; TCRdb stores in-frame clones only, minus some. The table has 65,000 to 80,000 clones, roughly 94% seen once. CDR1 MNHNS and CDR2 SASEGT come from the germline V gene. The CDR3 loop spans 14 amino acids. Germline trimming cut 7 bases from V and 1 base from J; bases unmatched to any gene: 5. This clone has a handful of counts. Its matching antigen is unknown. V is TRBV6-1 and J is TRBJ2-7, with 9 bases lining up with TRBD1. The sample comprised PBMCs. This receptor was taken from a woman younger than 30 in good health and CMV-seropositive. The CDR3 DNA reads TGTGCCAGCAATAAGGACAGGGGATCCTACGAGCAGTACTTC. Its protein product is CASNKDRGSYEQYF.